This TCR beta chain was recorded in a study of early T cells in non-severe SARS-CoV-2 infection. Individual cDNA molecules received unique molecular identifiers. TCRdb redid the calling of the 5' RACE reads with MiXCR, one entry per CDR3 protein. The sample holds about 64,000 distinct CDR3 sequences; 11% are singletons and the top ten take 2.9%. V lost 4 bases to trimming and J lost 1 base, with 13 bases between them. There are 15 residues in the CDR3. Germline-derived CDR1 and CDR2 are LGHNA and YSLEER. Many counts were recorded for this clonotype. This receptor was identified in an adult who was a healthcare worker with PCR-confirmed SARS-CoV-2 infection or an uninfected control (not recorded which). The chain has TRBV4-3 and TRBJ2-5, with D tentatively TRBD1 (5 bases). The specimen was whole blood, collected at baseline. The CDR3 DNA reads TGCGCCAGCAGCCCGAACGGACAAGGCCAAGAGACCCAGTACTTC. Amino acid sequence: CASSPNGQGQETQYF.